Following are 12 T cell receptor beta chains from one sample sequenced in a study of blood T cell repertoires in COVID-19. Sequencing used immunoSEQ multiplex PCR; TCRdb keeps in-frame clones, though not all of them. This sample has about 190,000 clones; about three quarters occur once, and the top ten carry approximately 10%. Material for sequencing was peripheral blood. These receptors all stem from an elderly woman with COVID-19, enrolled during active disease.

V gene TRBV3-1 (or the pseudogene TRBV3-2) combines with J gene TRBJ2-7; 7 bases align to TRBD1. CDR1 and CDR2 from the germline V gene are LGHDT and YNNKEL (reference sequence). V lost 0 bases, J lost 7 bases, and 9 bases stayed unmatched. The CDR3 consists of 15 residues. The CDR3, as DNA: TGTGCCAGCAGCCAAGATGGGACAGCCGGACGAGAGCAGTACTTC. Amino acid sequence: CASSQDGTAGREQYF.

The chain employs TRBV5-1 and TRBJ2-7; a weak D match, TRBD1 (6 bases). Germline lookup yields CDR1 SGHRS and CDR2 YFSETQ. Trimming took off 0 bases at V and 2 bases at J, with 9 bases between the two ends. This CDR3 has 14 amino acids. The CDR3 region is CASSLGTEPYEQYF. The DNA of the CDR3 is TGCGCCAGCAGCTTGGGGACAGAGCCCTACGAGCAGTACTTC. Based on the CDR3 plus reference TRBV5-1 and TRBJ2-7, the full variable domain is KAGVTQTPRYLIKTRGQQVTLSCSPISGHRSVSWYQQTPGQGLQFLFEYFSETQRNKGNFPGRFSGRQFSNSRSEMNVSTLELGDSALYLCASSLGTEPYEQYFGPGTRLTVT.

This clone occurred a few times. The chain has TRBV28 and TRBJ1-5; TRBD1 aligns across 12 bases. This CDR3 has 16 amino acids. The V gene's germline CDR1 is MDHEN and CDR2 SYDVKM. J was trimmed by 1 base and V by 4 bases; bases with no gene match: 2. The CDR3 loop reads CASSSGTGGSNQPQHF. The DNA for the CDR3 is TGTGCCAGCAGTTCCGGGACAGGGGGCAGCAATCAGCCCCAGCATTTT. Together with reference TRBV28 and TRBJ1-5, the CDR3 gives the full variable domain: DVKVTQSSRYLVKRTGEKVFLECVQDMDHENMFWYRQDPGLGLRLIYFSYDVKMKEKGDIPEGYSVSREKKERFSLILESASTNQTSMYLCASSSGTGGSNQPQHFGDGTRLSIL.

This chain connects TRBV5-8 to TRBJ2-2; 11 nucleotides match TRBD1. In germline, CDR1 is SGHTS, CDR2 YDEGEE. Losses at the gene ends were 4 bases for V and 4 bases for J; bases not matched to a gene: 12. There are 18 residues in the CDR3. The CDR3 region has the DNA TGTGCCAGCAGCCTTTCCGGGACAGGGGGTTCGGTCACCGGGGAGCTGTTTTTT. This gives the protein CASSLSGTGGSVTGELFF.

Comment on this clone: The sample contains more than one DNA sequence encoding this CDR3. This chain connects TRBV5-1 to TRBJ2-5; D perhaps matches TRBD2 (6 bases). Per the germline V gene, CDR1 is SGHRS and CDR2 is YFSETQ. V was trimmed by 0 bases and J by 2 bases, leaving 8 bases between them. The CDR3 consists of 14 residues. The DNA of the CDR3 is TGCGCCAGCAGCTTGGCCGGGAGTCAAGAGACCCAGTACTTC. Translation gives CASSLAGSQETQYF.

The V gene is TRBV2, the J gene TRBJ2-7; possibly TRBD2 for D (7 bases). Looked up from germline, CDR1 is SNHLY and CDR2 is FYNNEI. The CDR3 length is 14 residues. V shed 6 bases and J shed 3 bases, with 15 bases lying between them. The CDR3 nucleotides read TGTGCCAGCAGGGCATTAAGGGGGGGCTACGAGCAGTACTTC. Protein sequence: CASRALRGGYEQYF.

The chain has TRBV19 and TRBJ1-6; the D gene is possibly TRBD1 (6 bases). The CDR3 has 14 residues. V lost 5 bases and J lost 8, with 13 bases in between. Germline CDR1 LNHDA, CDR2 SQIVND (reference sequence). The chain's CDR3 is CASSRGQSYSPLHF. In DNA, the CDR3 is TGTGCCAGTAGTCGAGGACAGTCATATTCACCCCTCCACTTT. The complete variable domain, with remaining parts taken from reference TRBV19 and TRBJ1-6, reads DGGITQSPKYLFRKEGQNVTLSCEQNLNHDAMYWYRQDPGQGLRLIYYSQIVNDFQKGDIAEGYSVSREKKESFPLTVTSAQKNPTAFYLCASSRGQSYSPLHFGNGTRLTVT.

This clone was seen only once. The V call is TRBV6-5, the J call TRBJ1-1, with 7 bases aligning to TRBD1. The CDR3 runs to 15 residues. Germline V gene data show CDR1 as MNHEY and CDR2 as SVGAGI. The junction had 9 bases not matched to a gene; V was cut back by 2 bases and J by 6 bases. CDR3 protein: CASSYADREVAEAFF. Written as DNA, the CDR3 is TGTGCCAGCAGTTACGCCGACAGGGAAGTCGCTGAAGCTTTCTTT.

For the CDR3, the DNA is TGTGCCAGCAGCCCGTGGGGACTAGCGGGTTACAATGAGCAGTTCTTC. This sequence encodes CASSPWGLAGYNEQFF. V is TRBV6-6 and J is TRBJ2-1, with TRBD2 matching 12 bases. The CDR3 is 16 residues long. Trimming cost V 6 bases and J 4 bases; bases outside gene matches: 7. Germline CDR1 is MNHNY and CDR2 is SVGAGI (reference sequence).

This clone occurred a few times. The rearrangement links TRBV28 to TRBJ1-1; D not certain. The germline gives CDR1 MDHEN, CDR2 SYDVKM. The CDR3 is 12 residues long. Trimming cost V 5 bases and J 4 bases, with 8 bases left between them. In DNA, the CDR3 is TGTGCCAGCAGTCCCCGGGGCACTGAAGCTTTCTTT. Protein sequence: CASSPRGTEAFF.

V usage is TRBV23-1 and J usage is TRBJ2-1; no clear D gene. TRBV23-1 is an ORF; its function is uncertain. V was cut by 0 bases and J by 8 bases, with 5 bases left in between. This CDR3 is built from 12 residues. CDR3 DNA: TGCGCCAGCAGTCAATCGGAGTATGAGCAGTTCTTC. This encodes CASSQSEYEQFF.

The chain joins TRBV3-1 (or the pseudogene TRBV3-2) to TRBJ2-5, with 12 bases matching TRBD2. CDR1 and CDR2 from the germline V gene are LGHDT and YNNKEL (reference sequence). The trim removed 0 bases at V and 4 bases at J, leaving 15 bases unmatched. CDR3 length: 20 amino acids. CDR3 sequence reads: CASSQDGMTSGGYPGETQYF. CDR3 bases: TGTGCCAGCAGCCAAGATGGGATGACTAGCGGGGGATATCCGGGAGAGACCCAGTACTTC.